This TCR beta chain was captured in a study of blood T cells in healthy people across ages. V shed 0 bases and J shed 1 base, with 18 bases lying between them. Germline V gene data show CDR1 as SGDLS and CDR2 as YYNGEE. CDR3 length: 18 residues. It was with a sample-barcoded 5' primer and a J-beta primer mix that a second PCR of roughly 7 to 12 cycles was run. A single record per CDR3 protein comes from TCRdb applying MiXCR to the 5' RACE reads. This table holds around 1,100,000 distinct CDR3 sequences, 35% to 45% found once. There are a few counts of this clonotype. The material sequenced was blood. V and J are TRBV9 and TRBJ2-3; the D call may be TRBD1 or TRBD2 (5 bases each). This receptor was taken from a man aged 18 to 30 in good health. CDR3 amino acids: CASSVVDGTSGRTDTQYF. CDR3 nucleotide sequence: TGTGCCAGCAGCGTAGTCGATGGGACCTCAGGCCGCACAGATACGCAGTATTTT.